A single TCR beta chain is shown here with its context. The antigen remains unidentified. The sample is drawn from a study of human T cells and chemical hapten exposure. Notes on the study in general: In the PT1 data, expanded TCR counts showed a positive correlation with patch test score.

TCRdb reprocessed the RACE reads via MiXCR and lists one record per CDR3 protein. The sample yields around 190,000 distinct CDR3 sequences, about a fifth seen once. V was pared by 4 bases and J by 9 bases, with 15 bases of the junction left unmatched. The CDR3 consists of 17 residues. Germline loops: CDR1 SGHRS, CDR2 YFSETQ. Time point in this sample: patch test 1, 2 weeks after DPC sensitization. The treatment here: therapeutic diphenylcyclopropenone sensitization with weekly scalp DPC. The receptor was derived from a woman in her 50s with alopecia areata. Some clones in this sample may be carry-over from other donors' samples. This chain links TRBV5-1 with TRBJ1-6; 8 nucleotides line up with TRBD1. This sample comprised whole blood, obtained in connection with sensitization to the hapten diphenylcyclopropenone (DPC). CDR3 nucleotides: TGCGCCAGCAGCGATGACCTCCGGACAGGGAGGAGTTCACCCCTCCACTTT. It translates to CASSDDLRTGRSSPLHF.